One T cell receptor beta chain is described in this entry. This clonotype was detected only a few times. Its antigen is not yet known. The record has no base qualities; no much larger clone is one base away. Every donor in the study was a healthy Caucasian. Three pairs of female monozygotic twins, all aged about 18 to 29 years, made up the twin cohort. Positive isolation kits from Invitrogen were used to isolate the CD4+ and CD8+ T cell populations. The library was generated by 5' RACE. TCRdb shows the sequencer as Illumina HiSeq 2000. Template switching introduced a universal primer binding site; the final cDNA contained a unique molecular identifier, enabling accurate counting of TCR cDNA molecules. Specific primers in the conserved constant-segment region were used to synthesize first-strand cDNA for the TCR alpha and beta chains. To control for contamination, every cDNA library carried two barcodes: a SMART-Mk sample barcode plus Illumina barcodes. Two successive PCR steps introduced TruSeq adapter sequences along with Illumina sample barcodes. Sequencing of the TCR alpha and beta cDNA libraries was done on the Illumina HiSeq platform using custom primers. As for the original processing: MiGEC processed the raw reads to extract unique molecular identifiers, while MiXCR was used to determine the CDR3 positions. Recombination models were inferred per individual with the repgenHMM and IGoR tools using an EM algorithm. The analysis of shared clonotypes was done with the tcR package in R, with sharing normalized by the product of cloneset sizes. To study raw recombination without the effects of thymic and clonal selection, out-of-frame nonproductive sequences were analyzed. The raw public data were reprocessed by TCRdb itself: fastp quality trimming at Q25, MiXCR clonotype calling, in-frame beta chains only. Records with the same CDR3 protein are collapsed into one entry carrying the most frequent genes and DNA. TCRdb, not the authors, supplied the V and J calls. The sample contains about 520,000 distinct CDR3 sequences, approximately 22% of them found a single time. The ten largest clones capture roughly 0.91% of the sample.

This specimen belongs to a study of identical twins (dated by TCRdb to the mid-2010s). For the study in its entirety: To test whether fetal clonotypes persist, this study deep-sequenced TCR alpha and beta repertoires from monozygotic twins, from unrelated adults of various ages, and from cord blood. To rule out contamination, replicate twin experiments were performed at different times with different library preparation protocols. The paper as a whole reports these results and caveats: Compared with coincidental sharing between unrelated individuals, an excess of low generation-probability sequences was observed among out-of-frame TCR alpha sequences shared between twins. Out-of-frame TCR alpha sharing in monozygotic twins was systematically underestimated by recombination models, whereas sharing between unrelated individuals was in agreement with the recombination models. A weaker excess of twin sharing was found in beta out-of-frame sequences because the signal-to-noise ratio was lowered by fewer shared sequences. Because the same donors could not be followed over many years, the conclusions relied on cross-sectional statistical analysis. Fewer insertions were carried by abundant cord blood beta clonotypes; a weaker similar trend was observed in young adult naive repertoires, while no such trend was observed in memory repertoires. Zero-insertion analyses could be partly confounded by invariant T cells such as MAIT and iNKT, although diverse VJ usage argued against such confounding for most clonotypes.

V was cut back by 7 bases and J by 0 bases, leaving a gap of 13 bases between them. The CDR3 runs 15 amino acids, cysteine and phenylalanine included. Just CDR3 DNA is preserved here, 45 bases in frame from base 1. The data were also submitted as part of a second study, on T cells expressing NK-cell markers. The second investigation adds: Three sorted T-cell subsets (CD3+CD56+NKG2C+, CD3+CD56+NKG2C- and CD3+CD56-NKG2C+) from 8 or 9 donors had their TCR beta-chain repertoires profiled. Seven of the eight sequenced donors were HCMV-seropositive and one was HCMV-seronegative. To restrict sorting to alphabetaTCR-expressing T cells, an anti-gammadeltaTCR antibody was added in several experiments. For about 6 donors, the dominant CD3+CD56+NKG2C+ clonotypes were among the top 10 CD8+ clonotypes and accounted for about 1.0-7.5% of CD8+ T cells. Those dominant clonotypes were again the most abundant among CD3+CD56-NKG2C+ cells in a handful of donors, at about 28.3-65%. Whether the expanded NKG2C-expressing T cell clones were specific for HCMV antigens remained unclear. All eight donors whose samples were sequenced were randomly selected healthy volunteers, three of them men and five women. HCMV-specific IgG was detected in serum with a commercial ELISA kit to determine HCMV serostatus. MIGEC was used to demultiplex reads and group reads by UMI, and MiTCR was used to assemble and quantify clonotypes. To remove erroneous sequences, TCR cDNA sequences were retained only when supported by two or more reads. The tcR package was used for downstream repertoire analysis, with clonotypes matched between fractions based on CDR3 nucleotide sequence plus V segment. Antigen specificity was annotated against VDJdb with VDJmatch, allowing one amino acid substitution in CDR3.

The sample comprised CD4+ T cells sorted from blood. This sequence was found in a woman aged 18-29 years in good health. The chain employs TRBV12-3 or TRBV12-4 and TRBJ2-1; a weak D assignment points to TRBD1 (5 bases agree). The bases read TGTGCCAGCAACTCAGGGCTAGGCTCCTACAATGAGCAGTTCTTC. Translated, this is CASNSGLGSYNEQFF.